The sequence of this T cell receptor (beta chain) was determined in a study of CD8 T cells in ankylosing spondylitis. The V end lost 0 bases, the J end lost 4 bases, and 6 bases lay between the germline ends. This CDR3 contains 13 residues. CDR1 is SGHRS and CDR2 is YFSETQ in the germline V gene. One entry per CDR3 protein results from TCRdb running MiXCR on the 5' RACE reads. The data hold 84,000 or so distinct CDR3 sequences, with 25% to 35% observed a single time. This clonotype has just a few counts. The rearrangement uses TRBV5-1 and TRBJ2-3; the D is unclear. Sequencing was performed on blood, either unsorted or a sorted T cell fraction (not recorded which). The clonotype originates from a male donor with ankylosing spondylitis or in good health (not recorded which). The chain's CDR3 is CASSLVVADTQYF. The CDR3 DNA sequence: TGCGCCAGCAGCTTGGTTGTCGCAGATACGCAGTATTTT.